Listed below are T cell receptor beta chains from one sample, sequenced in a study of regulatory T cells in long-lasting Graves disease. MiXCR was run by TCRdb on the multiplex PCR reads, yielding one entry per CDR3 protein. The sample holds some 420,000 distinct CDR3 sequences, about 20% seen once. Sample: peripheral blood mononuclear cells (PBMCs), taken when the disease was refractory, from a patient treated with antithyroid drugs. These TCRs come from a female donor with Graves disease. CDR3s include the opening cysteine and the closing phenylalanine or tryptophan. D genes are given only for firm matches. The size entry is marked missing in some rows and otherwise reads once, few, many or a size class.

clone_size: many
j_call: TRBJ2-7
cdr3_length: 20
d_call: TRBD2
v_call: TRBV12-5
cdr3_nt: TGTGCTAGTGTCCCGCCGATAGCGGGAGCTACCCCACGAGGAGGGTACGAGCAGTACTTC
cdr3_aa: CASVPPIAGATPRGGYEQYF

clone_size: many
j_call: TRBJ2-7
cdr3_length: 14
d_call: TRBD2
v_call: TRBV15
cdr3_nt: TGTGCCACCAGCAGGGGGAGGGACTATTACGAGCAGTACTTC
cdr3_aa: CATSRGRDYYEQYF

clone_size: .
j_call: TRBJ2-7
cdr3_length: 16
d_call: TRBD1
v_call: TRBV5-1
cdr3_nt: TGCGCCAGCAGCTTGGTTCCGGGACAGGCCTCCTACGAGCAGTACTTC
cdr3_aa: CASSLVPGQASYEQYF

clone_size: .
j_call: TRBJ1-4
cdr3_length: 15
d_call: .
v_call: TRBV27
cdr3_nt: TGTGCCAGCAGTTCGCGGGTTGGACAGCCAGGGAAACTGTTTTTT
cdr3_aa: CASSSRVGQPGKLFF

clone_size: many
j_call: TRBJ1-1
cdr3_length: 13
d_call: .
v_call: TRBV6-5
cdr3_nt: TGTGCCAGCAGTTACATACAGCAGACTGAAGCTTTCTTT
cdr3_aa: CASSYIQQTEAFF

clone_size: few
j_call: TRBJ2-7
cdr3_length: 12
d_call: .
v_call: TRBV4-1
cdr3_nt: TGCGCCAGCAGCCAAGATTTGGGTAGGCAGTACTTC
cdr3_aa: CASSQDLGRQYF

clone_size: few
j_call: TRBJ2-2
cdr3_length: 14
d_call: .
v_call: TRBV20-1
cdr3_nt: TGCAGTGCTAGAGATCCCCTGATAGGCGGGGAGCTGTTTTTT
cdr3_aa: CSARDPLIGGELFF

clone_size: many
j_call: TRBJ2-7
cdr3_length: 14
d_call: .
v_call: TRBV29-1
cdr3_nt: TGCAGCGTTGAAGGGGACGGAAGCTCCTACGAGCAGTACTTC
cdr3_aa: CSVEGDGSSYEQYF

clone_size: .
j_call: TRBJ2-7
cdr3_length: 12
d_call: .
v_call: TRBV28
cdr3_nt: TGTGCCAGCAGTTCCAGTTTAAACGAGCAGTACTTC
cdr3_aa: CASSSSLNEQYF

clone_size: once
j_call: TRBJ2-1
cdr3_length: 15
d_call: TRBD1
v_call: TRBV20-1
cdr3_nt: TGCAGTGCTTCCCCGGACAGGAACAATTACAATGAGCAGTTCTTC
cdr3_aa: CSASPDRNNYNEQFF

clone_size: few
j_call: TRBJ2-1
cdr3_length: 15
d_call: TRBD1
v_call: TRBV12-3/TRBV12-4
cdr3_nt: TGTGCCAGCAGTGGGCCGGGACAGGGGGCGAATGAGCAGTTCTTC
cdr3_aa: CASSGPGQGANEQFF

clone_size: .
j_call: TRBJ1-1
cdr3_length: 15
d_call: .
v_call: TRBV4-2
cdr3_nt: TGTGCCAGCAGCCAAGTGACGGATTTGAACACTGAAGCTTTCTTT
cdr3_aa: CASSQVTDLNTEAFF

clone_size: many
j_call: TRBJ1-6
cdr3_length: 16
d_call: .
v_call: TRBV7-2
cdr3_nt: TGTGCCAGCAGCTTAGGAGGGGGACTTTATAATTCACCCCTCCACTTT
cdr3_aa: CASSLGGGLYNSPLHF

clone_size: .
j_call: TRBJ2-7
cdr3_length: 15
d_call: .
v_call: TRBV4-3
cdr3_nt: TGCGCCAGCAGCCAAAGTATAGCACCTACCTACGAGCAGTACTTC
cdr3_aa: CASSQSIAPTYEQYF

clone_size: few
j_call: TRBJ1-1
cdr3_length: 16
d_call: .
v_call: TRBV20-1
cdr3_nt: TGCAGTGCCATCCTTCCCCGGGGGCTAGATTGGACTGAAGCTTTCTTT
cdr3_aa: CSAILPRGLDWTEAFF

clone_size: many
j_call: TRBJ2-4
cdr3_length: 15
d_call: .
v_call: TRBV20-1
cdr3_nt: TGCAGTGAGTCACCCCGGACAGTAGCCAAAAACATTCAGTACTTC
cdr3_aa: CSESPRTVAKNIQYF

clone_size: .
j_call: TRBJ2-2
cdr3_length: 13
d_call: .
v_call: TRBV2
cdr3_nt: TGTGCCAGCAGCCCTGGTGACACCGGGGAGCTGTTTTTT
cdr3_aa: CASSPGDTGELFF

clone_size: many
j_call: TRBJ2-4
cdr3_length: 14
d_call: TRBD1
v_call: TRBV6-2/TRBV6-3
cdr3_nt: TGTGCCAGCAGTTACAGGGACAGGGACAACATTCAGTACTTC
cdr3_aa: CASSYRDRDNIQYF

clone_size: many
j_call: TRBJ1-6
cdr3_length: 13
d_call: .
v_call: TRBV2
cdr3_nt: TGTGCCAGCAGTGGGGGGAATAATTCACCCCTCCACTTT
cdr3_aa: CASSGGNNSPLHF

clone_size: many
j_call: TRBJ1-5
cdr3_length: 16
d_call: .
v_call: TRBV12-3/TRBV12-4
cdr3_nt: TGTGCCAGCAGTTTAGATTCTTGGCGGTCCCATCAGCCCCAGCATTTT
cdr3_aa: CASSLDSWRSHQPQHF

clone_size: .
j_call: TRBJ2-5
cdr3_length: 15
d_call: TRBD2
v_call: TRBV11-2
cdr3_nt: TGTGCCAGCAAGGTTCCCGGGACTAACAAAGAGACCCAGTACTTC
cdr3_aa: CASKVPGTNKETQYF

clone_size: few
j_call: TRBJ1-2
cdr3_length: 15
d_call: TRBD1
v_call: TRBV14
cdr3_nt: TGTGCCAGCAGCTACCGGGACAGGGTACTCTATGGCTACACCTTC
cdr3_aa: CASSYRDRVLYGYTF

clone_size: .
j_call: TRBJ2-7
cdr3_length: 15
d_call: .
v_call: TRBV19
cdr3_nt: TGTGCCAGTAGTCTCGGGGGTCTGATCCCTGGCGAGCAGTACTTC
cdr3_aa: CASSLGGLIPGEQYF

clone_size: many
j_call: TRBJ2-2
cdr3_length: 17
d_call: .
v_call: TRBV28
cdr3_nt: TGTGCCAGCAGTTTAATCCTCTCCCCGGGGAACACCGGGGAGCTGTTTTTT
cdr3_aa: CASSLILSPGNTGELFF

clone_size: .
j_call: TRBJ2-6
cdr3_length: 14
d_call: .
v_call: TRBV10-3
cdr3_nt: TGTGCCATCAGTGATGGATCCTCGGCCAACGTCCTGACTTTC
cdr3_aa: CAISDGSSANVLTF

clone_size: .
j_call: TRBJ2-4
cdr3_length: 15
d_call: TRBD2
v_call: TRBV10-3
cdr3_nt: TGTGCCATCAGCACCGGACTAGCAGCCAAAAACATTCAGTACTTC
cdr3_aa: CAISTGLAAKNIQYF

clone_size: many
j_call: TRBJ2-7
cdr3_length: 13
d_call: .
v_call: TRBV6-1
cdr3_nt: TGTGCCAGCAGTCGGACACTTTCCCACGAGCAGTACTTC
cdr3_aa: CASSRTLSHEQYF

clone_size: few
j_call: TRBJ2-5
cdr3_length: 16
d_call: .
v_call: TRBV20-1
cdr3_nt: TGCAGTGCTAGAGTGGAGGAGAGACCTAGGATTGAGACCCAGTACTTC
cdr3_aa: CSARVEERPRIETQYF

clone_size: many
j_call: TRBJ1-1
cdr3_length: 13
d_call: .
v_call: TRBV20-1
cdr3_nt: TGCAGTGCTAGCGGTCGTATGAACACTGAAGCTTTCTTT
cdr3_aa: CSASGRMNTEAFF

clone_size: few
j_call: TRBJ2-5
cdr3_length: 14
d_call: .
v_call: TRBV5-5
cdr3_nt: TGTGCCAGCAGCTTGTTCAGGGAACAAGAGACCCAGTACTTC
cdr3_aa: CASSLFREQETQYF